The clone carrying this T cell receptor beta chain was counted between two and nine times. The ends were cut back, 0 bases at V and 7 bases at J, with 7 bases in the middle. Germline V gene sequence: CDR1 MNHEY, CDR2 SMNVEV (reference sequence). The CDR3 is made up of 14 amino acids. The assay was immunoSEQ multiplex PCR, and TCRdb's table has in-frame clones only and misses some. The data contain roughly 2.4 million clones, 95% of them singletons. The data belong to a study of shared clonotypes between healthy human individuals. The specimen sequenced was naive CD4+ T cells sorted from blood. Documented subset: CD45RA+ positively selected. This chain joins TRBV27 and TRBJ1-6; D is uncertain. This receptor was identified in a man between 18 and 29 years old in good health. In nucleotides, the CDR3 is TGTGCCAGCAGTTTATCGGTAGGGAATTCACCCCTCCACTTT. Its translation: CASSLSVGNSPLHF.